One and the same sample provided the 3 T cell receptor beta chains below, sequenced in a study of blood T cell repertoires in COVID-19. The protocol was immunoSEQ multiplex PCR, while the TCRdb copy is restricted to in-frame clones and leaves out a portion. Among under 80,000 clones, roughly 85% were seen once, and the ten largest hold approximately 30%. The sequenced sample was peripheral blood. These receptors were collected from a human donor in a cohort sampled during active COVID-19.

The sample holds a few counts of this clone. The CDR3 loop is CSAPGEDEQFF. The CDR3 DNA sequence: TGCAGTGCTCCGGGAGAGGATGAGCAGTTCTTC. The V gene is TRBV20-1, the J gene TRBJ2-1; D perhaps matches TRBD2 (6 bases). The V gene lost 5 bases and the J gene lost 8 bases, with 10 bases spanning the gap. Germline CDR1 is DFQATT and CDR2 is SNEGSKA (reference sequence). The CDR3 loop spans 11 amino acids.

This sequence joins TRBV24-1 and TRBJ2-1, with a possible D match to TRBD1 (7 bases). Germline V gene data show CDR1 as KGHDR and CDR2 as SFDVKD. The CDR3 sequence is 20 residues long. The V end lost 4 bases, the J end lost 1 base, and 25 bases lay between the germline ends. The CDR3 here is CATSEGYRGLLIESYNEQFF. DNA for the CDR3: TGTGCCACCAGTGAAGGATACAGGGGACTGTTGATTGAATCCTACAATGAGCAGTTCTTC.

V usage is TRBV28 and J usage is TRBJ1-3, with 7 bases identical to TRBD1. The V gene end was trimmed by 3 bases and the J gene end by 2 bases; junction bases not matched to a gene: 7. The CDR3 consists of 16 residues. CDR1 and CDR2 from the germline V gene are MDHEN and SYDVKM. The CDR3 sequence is CASSFGGGGPGNTIYF. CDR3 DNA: TGTGCCAGCAGTTTCGGAGGGGGCGGCCCTGGAAACACCATATATTTT.